One and the same sample provided the 4 T cell receptor beta chains below, sequenced in a study of regulatory T cells in long-lasting Graves disease. Arm-PCR of CDR3 regions with iRepertoire HTBI primers generated TCR beta libraries. TCRdb fed the multiplex PCR reads into MiXCR, producing one record per CDR3 protein. The table includes fewer than 400,000 distinct CDR3 sequences, 18% detected once. Documented time point: newly diagnosed GD, antithyroid drugs for less than 3 months. After RNA was extracted from PBMCs, the TCR library was made from it. Sequencing was performed on peripheral blood mononuclear cells (PBMCs), taken at new diagnosis, from a patient treated with antithyroid drugs. Every receptor here comes from a female donor with Graves disease.

This clonotype was counted ten times or more. This rearrangement joins TRBV28 to TRBJ2-5; D tentatively fits TRBD1 or TRBD2 (5 bases each). Looked up from germline, CDR1 is MDHEN and CDR2 is SYDVKM. This CDR3 is 10 amino acids long. V was trimmed by 10 bases and J by 5 bases, leaving 8 bases between them. The CDR3 DNA reads TGTGCCACCAGGGAGGAGACCCAGTACTTC. This translates into CATREETQYF.

This clonotype has a count of ten or more. The chain recombines TRBV28 with TRBJ1-4, with 9 bases identical to TRBD1. Germline V CDR1 and CDR2: MDHEN, SYDVKM. This CDR3 spans 14 amino acids. The V segment lost 6 bases and the J segment 7 bases; nucleotides outside the gene matches: 6. The CDR3 DNA is TGTGCCAGCAGCCTGACAGGGGGTCGTGAAAAACTGTTTTTT. Translation gives CASSLTGGREKLFF.

This chain connects TRBV28 to TRBJ2-3, with 8 bases aligning to TRBD2. From germline, CDR1 is MDHEN and CDR2 SYDVKM. V dropped 5 bases and J dropped 2; count of bases not matched to a gene: 15. CDR3 length equals 18 residues. CDR3 sequence (DNA): TGTGCCAGCAGTAAACGAAGGACTTGGACTAGCTACACAGATACGCAGTATTTT. Translation: CASSKRRTWTSYTDTQYF.

This chain joins TRBV6-1 and TRBJ2-2; 11 nucleotides agree with TRBD2. The CDR3 consists of 16 residues. V shed 5 bases and J 1 base; nucleotides not matched to a gene: 3. In germline, CDR1 is MNHNS, CDR2 SASEGT. CDR3 in amino acids: CASSKGLAGNTGELFF. The CDR3 region has the DNA TGTGCCAGCAGTAAAGGACTAGCGGGGAACACCGGGGAGCTGTTTTTT.